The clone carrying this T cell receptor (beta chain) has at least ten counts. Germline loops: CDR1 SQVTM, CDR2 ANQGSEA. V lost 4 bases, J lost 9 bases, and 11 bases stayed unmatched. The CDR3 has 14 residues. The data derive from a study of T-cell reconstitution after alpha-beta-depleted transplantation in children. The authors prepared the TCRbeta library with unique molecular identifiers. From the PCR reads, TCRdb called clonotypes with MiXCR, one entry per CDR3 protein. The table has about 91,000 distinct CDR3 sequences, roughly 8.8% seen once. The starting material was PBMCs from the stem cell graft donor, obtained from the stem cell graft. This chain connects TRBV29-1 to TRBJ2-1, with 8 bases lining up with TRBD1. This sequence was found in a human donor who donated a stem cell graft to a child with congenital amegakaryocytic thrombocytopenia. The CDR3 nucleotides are TGCAGCGTTGCTGGGCAGGGGGCTTACGGTGAGCAGTTCTTC. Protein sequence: CSVAGQGAYGEQFF.